The 30 T cell receptor beta chains below all came from one sample that was sequenced in a study of read filtering for tumor transcriptome and immune sequencing. The library was built from 400 ng RNA with molecular barcoded adaptors for alpha/delta and beta/gamma chains. Via MiXCR, TCRdb re-called the reads, giving one row per CDR3 protein. The table includes under 150,000 distinct CDR3 sequences, roughly 13% detected once. Sequences were obtained from a population of CD138-negative cells sorted from bone marrow. The receptors were sampled from a donor aged 40 or over with multiple myeloma.

The V and J genes are TRBV5-5 and TRBJ2-2; D perhaps matches TRBD1 (6 bases). This CDR3 comprises 16 residues. Trimming pared 3 bases from V and 0 bases from J, leaving 12 bases between. Germline V gives CDR1 SGHKS, CDR2 YYEKEE (reference sequence). Written as DNA, the CDR3 is TGTGCCAGCAGCTCTTGGGACACCACGAACACCGGGGAGCTGTTTTTT. Translated: CASSSWDTTNTGELFF.

This clonotype occurred many times. The rearrangement links TRBV15 to TRBJ2-7, with 9 bases identical to TRBD1. The junction had 9 bases not matched to a gene; V was cut back by 4 bases and J by 5 bases. There are 15 residues in the CDR3. Germline V gives CDR1 LNHNV, CDR2 YYDKDF (reference sequence). The CDR3 DNA reads TGTGCCACCAGCAAACCCGGGACAGGGATTCACGAGCAGTACTTC. Translating it yields CATSKPGTGIHEQYF.

This clonotype was observed many times. This chain connects TRBV7-9 to TRBJ1-1; a weak D match, TRBD1 (6 bases). Germline lookup yields CDR1 SEHNR and CDR2 FQNEAQ (reference sequence). The ends were cut back, 6 bases at V and 1 base at J, with 12 bases in the middle. The CDR3 extends over 14 amino acids. CDR3 sequence (DNA): TGTGCCAGCAGAGATTGGGGGGCGAACACTGAAGCTTTCTTT. This encodes CASRDWGANTEAFF.

This clonotype was found a few times. The V and J genes are TRBV18 and TRBJ2-5, with D perhaps TRBD1 (6 bases). CDR1 KGHSH and CDR2 LQKENI come from the germline V gene. The germline V and J ends were trimmed by 6 bases and 2 bases, with 13 bases remaining between them. The CDR3 sequence is 14 residues long. The CDR3, as DNA: TGTGCCAGCTCTCCGACAGGCTCTCAAGAGACCCAGTACTTC. Translated: CASSPTGSQETQYF.

This clonotype was recorded at least ten times. The chain has TRBV5-1 and TRBJ1-4; no definite D call. Deletions cut 4 bases from V and 10 bases from J, with 14 bases between. The CDR3 extends over 13 amino acids. Germline values: CDR1 SGHRS, CDR2 YFSETQ. CDR3 bases: TGCGCCAGCAGCGCCTCCATGGATGCAAAACTGTTTTTT. Its protein product is CASSASMDAKLFF.

At least ten counts were recorded for this clonotype. This chain connects TRBV29-1 to TRBJ2-7; 10 nucleotides match TRBD2. Germline V CDR1 and CDR2: SQVTM, ANQGSEA. V lost 5 bases, J lost 3 bases, and 4 bases stayed unmatched. CDR3 length: 13 amino acids. The CDR3 DNA reads TGCAGCGTTCGGACTAGCGGAAGCTACGAGCAGTACTTC. As protein: CSVRTSGSYEQYF.

This clonotype was observed many times. V is TRBV20-1 and J is TRBJ1-6; D perhaps matches TRBD1 (6 bases). From germline, CDR1 is DFQATT and CDR2 SNEGSKA (reference sequence). The CDR3 consists of 15 residues. Deletions cut 3 bases from V and 4 bases from J, with 13 bases between. The chain's CDR3 is CSARQDSLYNSPLHF. In nucleotides, the CDR3 is TGCAGTGCTAGGCAGGACAGTCTTTATAATTCACCCCTCCACTTT.

This clonotype appeared many times. CDR3 in amino acids: CASGESELFF. CDR3 nucleotides: TGTGCCAGCGGAGAATCGGAACTGTTTTTT. The chain recombines TRBV7-9 with TRBJ1-4; no definite D call. Germline V gene data show CDR1 as SEHNR and CDR2 as FQNEAQ (reference sequence). V was shortened by 8 bases and J by 12 bases, with 10 bases between the two germline ends. The CDR3 runs to 10 residues.

The rearrangement joins TRBV19 to TRBJ2-1; D is possibly TRBD1 (6 bases). The CDR3 extends over 14 amino acids. V was shortened by 7 bases and J by 7 bases, with 17 bases between the two germline ends. Germline V gene data show CDR1 as LNHDA and CDR2 as SQIVND (reference sequence). The DNA for the CDR3 is TGTGCCAGTAAGGGGGACGGAATAAGGAATGAGCAGTTCTTC. Encoded protein: CASKGDGIRNEQFF.

In this sample, this clonotype turned up many times. The chain has TRBV7-9 and TRBJ2-2; no firm D call. Germline CDR1 is SEHNR and CDR2 is FQNEAQ (reference sequence). The V gene lost 2 bases and the J gene lost 1 base, with 5 bases spanning the gap. The CDR3 is made up of 14 amino acids. This chain's CDR3 is CASSLKGNTGELFF. The CDR3, as DNA: TGTGCCAGCAGCTTAAAGGGGAACACCGGGGAGCTGTTTTTT.

A remark on this clonotype: A single base separates this from a much larger clone, so it may be a read error. As the CDR3 is not closed by the conserved phenylalanine or tryptophan, this likely results from a read error. CDR3 protein: CASSYRRTSYDQPQHL. The CDR3 DNA reads as TGTGCCAGCAGTTACCGTCGGACTAGTTACGATCAGCCCCAGCATCTT. The rearrangement links TRBV6-2 or TRBV6-3 to TRBJ1-5, with D uncertain. The CDR3 spans 16 residues. The V end lost 2 bases, the J end lost 5 bases, and 16 bases lay between the germline ends. Germline lookup yields CDR1 MNHEY and CDR2 SVGEGT.

This clonotype was picked up a small number of times. The chain carries TRBV5-1 and TRBJ2-1, with TRBD2 matching over 13 bases. This CDR3 contains 17 residues. J lost 9 bases, V lost 0 bases, and 9 bases had no gene match. The germline V gene encodes CDR1 SGHRS and CDR2 YFSETQ. In nucleotides, the CDR3 is TGCGCCAGCAGCTTGGGGAGGACTAGCGGGGGATGGGGTGAGCAGTTCTTC. Its translation is CASSLGRTSGGWGEQFF.

The gene calls are TRBV7-8 and TRBJ2-1, with 12 positions matching TRBD2. The CDR3 loop spans 16 amino acids. Per germline, CDR1 SGHVS and CDR2 FQNEAQ. After removal of 8 bases from V and 1 base from J, the junction contained 6 bases not matched to a gene. The CDR3 protein is CASCRTSGTSYNEQFF. The CDR3 DNA reads as TGTGCCAGCTGTAGGACTAGCGGGACGTCCTACAATGAGCAGTTCTTC.

This clonotype was observed a few times. The chain is built from TRBV7-3 and TRBJ2-1; tentative D call: TRBD2 (6 bases). The CDR3 extends over 13 amino acids. The ends were cut back, 6 bases at V and 3 bases at J, with 9 bases in the middle. Germline V gene data show CDR1 as SGHTA and CDR2 as FQGTGA. The CDR3 protein is CASSDGSYNEQFF. CDR3 bases: TGTGCCAGCAGTGACGGGAGCTACAATGAGCAGTTCTTC.

In this sample, this clonotype turned up many times. The genes are TRBV20-1 and TRBJ2-1, with D possibly matching TRBD1 (6 bases). The CDR3 loop spans 16 amino acids. Trimming stripped 1 base from V and 3 bases from J, with 16 bases between. Germline CDR1 and CDR2: DFQATT and SNEGSKA (reference sequence). For the CDR3, the DNA is TGCAGTGCTAGAGCCCTCACGGGACACAACTACAATGAGCAGTTCTTC. Its translation: CSARALTGHNYNEQFF.

This clonotype was observed many times. The chain employs TRBV20-1 and TRBJ1-6, with D possibly being TRBD1 (6 bases). The CDR3 loop spans 15 amino acids. Germline V lookup: CDR1 DFQATT, CDR2 SNEGSKA (reference sequence). V lost 0 bases and J 6 bases, leaving 12 bases between the germline ends. CDR3 sequence reads: CSARDYNRANSPLHF. The DNA for the CDR3 is TGCAGTGCTAGAGATTACAACAGGGCTAATTCACCCCTCCACTTT.

Ten or more counts support this clonotype. This chain joins TRBV12-3 or TRBV12-4 and TRBJ2-1; maybe TRBD2 (5 bases). The V gene lost 6 bases and the J gene lost 5 bases, with 11 bases spanning the gap. The CDR3 consists of 13 residues. The CDR3 loop reads CASSPGLHNEQFF. CDR3 DNA sequence: TGTGCCAGCAGCCCCGGACTTCACAATGAGCAGTTCTTC.

This clonotype has at least ten counts. This rearrangement joins TRBV20-1 to TRBJ2-5; 9 bases line up with TRBD1. The CDR3 contains 14 residues. Germline trimming cut 3 bases from V and 6 bases from J; bases unmatched to any gene: 8. Looked up from germline, CDR1 is DFQATT and CDR2 is SNEGSKA (reference sequence). The CDR3 DNA follows: TGCAGTGCTAGTCGGGACAGGGTGGGGCAGACCCAGTACTTC. This encodes CSASRDRVGQTQYF.

This clonotype was counted at least ten times. The chain recombines TRBV3-1 with TRBJ2-1; possible D gene TRBD2, 6 bases. Germline CDR1 is LGHDT and CDR2 is YNNKEL (reference sequence). The V and J ends lost 6 bases and 2 bases respectively, with 14 bases between them. The CDR3 runs 15 residues. The CDR3 here is CASSIGSQTYNEQFF. In DNA, the CDR3 is TGTGCCAGCAGTATCGGGAGTCAGACCTACAATGAGCAGTTCTTC.

This clonotype was found many times. This chain uses TRBV19 with TRBJ2-1; D unresolved. The CDR3 consists of 12 residues. V was shortened by 3 bases and J by 4 bases, with 4 bases between the two germline ends. Germline lookup yields CDR1 LNHDA and CDR2 SQIVND (reference sequence). The CDR3 DNA reads as TGTGCCAGTAGTATCCAGTACAATGAGCAGTTCTTC. Its protein is CASSIQYNEQFF.

This clonotype was observed many times. This chain connects TRBV6-2 or TRBV6-3 to TRBJ2-7; 7 positions match TRBD1. Germline-derived CDR1 and CDR2 are MNHEY and SVGEGT. This CDR3 region has 14 residues. Trimming removed 1 base from V and 7 bases from J; junction bases left unmatched: 7. The CDR3 DNA follows: TGTGCCAGCAGTTACTTGGACAGGTCTGAAGAGCAGTACTTC. Translated: CASSYLDRSEEQYF.

Notes on this clonotype: A much bigger clone sits one base away, suggesting this may be a read error. V gene TRBV7-9 combines with J gene TRBJ1-1; D call uncertain. The germline V gene has CDR1 SEHNR and CDR2 FQNEAQ (reference sequence). There are 12 residues in the CDR3. Between the trimmed V and J ends, which lost 5 bases and 11 bases, there was a span of 15 bases. The CDR3 nucleotides read TGTGCCAGCAGCCTCTTAAAAGGTCTGGCTTTCTTT. It translates to CASSLLKGLAFF.

This clonotype appeared many times. The CDR3 DNA is TGTGCCAGCAGTCCTACAACGGGAGGTTACTCGAACACTGAAGCTTTCTTT. Amino acid sequence: CASSPTTGGYSNTEAFF. V gene TRBV25-1 combines with J gene TRBJ1-1, with D unresolved. The CDR3 contains 17 residues. Between the trimmed V and J ends, which lost 5 bases and 1 base, there was a span of 20 bases. The germline CDR1 and CDR2 sequences are MGHDK and SYGVNS.

As regards this clonotype: Possible read error: a much larger clone is one base away. The chain uses TRBV2 and TRBJ2-3, with TRBD2 matching 8 bases. CDR3 length: 15 amino acids. The germline V gene encodes CDR1 SNHLY and CDR2 FYNNEI. CDR3 protein: CASSEPREGLDTQDF. The CDR3 DNA follows: TGTGCCAGCAGTGAACCCCGGGAGGGCCTCGATACGCAGGATTTT.

A remark on this clonotype: A much larger clonotype is one base distant, so this may be a read error. The CDR3: CSARAEPYQETQYF. In nucleotides, the CDR3 is TGCAGTGCTAGAGCGGAGCCGTACCAAGAGACCCAGTACTTC. The V gene is TRBV20-1, the J gene TRBJ2-5; no clear D gene. V was pared by 1 base and J by 0 bases, with 9 bases between. This CDR3 is 14 amino acids long. CDR1 and CDR2 (germline): DFQATT, SNEGSKA (reference sequence).

This clonotype has ten or more counts. The chain recombines TRBV4-3 with TRBJ1-1; D remains unclear. Germline V gene sequence: CDR1 LGHNA, CDR2 YSLEER. V dropped 0 bases and J dropped 5 bases, with 10 bases sitting between them. The CDR3 extends over 14 amino acids. CDR3 amino acids: CASSQEEADTEAFF. Written as DNA, the CDR3 is TGCGCCAGCAGCCAAGAAGAGGCCGATACTGAAGCTTTCTTT.

At least ten counts were recorded for this clonotype. This chain connects TRBV27 to TRBJ2-7, with TRBD1 as a possible D gene (5 bases). In germline, CDR1 is MNHEY, CDR2 SMNVEV (reference sequence). This CDR3 region has 14 residues. V was shortened by 5 bases and J by 2 bases, with 13 bases between the two germline ends. This chain's CDR3 is CASSLQGSAYEQYF. The CDR3 DNA reads TGTGCCAGCAGTCTCCAGGGCAGTGCCTACGAGCAGTACTTC.

The gene calls are TRBV7-9 and TRBJ2-3; 11 bases align to TRBD2. CDR3 size: 15 residues. V was pared by 11 bases and J by 0 bases, with 7 bases of the junction left unmatched. Looked up from germline, CDR1 is SEHNR and CDR2 is FQNEAQ (reference sequence). CDR3 loop: CAGRTSGLSTDTQYF. DNA for the CDR3: TGTGCCGGAAGGACTAGCGGGTTGAGCACAGATACGCAGTATTTT.

The sample holds many counts of this clonotype. V and J are TRBV20-1 and TRBJ1-1; D possibly corresponds to TRBD1 (5 bases). CDR3 length: 15 residues. Germline V CDR1 and CDR2: DFQATT, SNEGSKA (reference sequence). The germline V and J ends were trimmed by 5 bases and 0 bases, with 16 bases remaining between them. In nucleotides, the CDR3 is TGCAGTGCTCGCCCCGCCCGGGGACTGAACACTGAAGCTTTCTTT. Translation gives CSARPARGLNTEAFF.

This clonotype was detected many times. The V gene is TRBV20-1, the J gene TRBJ1-2, with 7 bases identical to TRBD1. Germline V gene lookup returns CDR1 DFQATT and CDR2 SNEGSKA (reference sequence). The CDR3 is 12 amino acids. The CDR3 DNA is TGCAGCGCAACCGACAGGGTACATGGCTACACCTTC. The encoded protein is CSATDRVHGYTF.